The rows below give T cell receptor beta chains drawn from one sample of a study of blood T cell repertoires in COVID-19. Using immunoSEQ multiplex PCR, the repertoire was profiled, and TCRdb retains in-frame clones only, with some absent. Of some 210,000 clones in the sample, roughly 80% were seen once. The sample consisted of peripheral blood. These receptors were obtained from a human donor in a cohort sampled during active COVID-19. Each CDR3 is given with its conserved first and last residue. Fields, in order: V gene, clone size, D gene, J gene, CDR3 DNA, CDR3 protein. A D gene is named only where the DNA matches it firmly. Part of the rows lack a size; the others show once, few, many or a class for expanded clones.

v_call: TRBV20-1; clone_size: -; d_call: -; j_call: TRBJ2-4; cdr3_nt: TGCAGTGCTAGTGTACAGGGCGGCCGCATTCAGTACTTC; cdr3_aa: CSASVQGGRIQYF
v_call: TRBV6-5; clone_size: few; d_call: -; j_call: TRBJ1-1; cdr3_nt: TGTGCCAGCAGTTACTCGACAGCACTGAACACTGAAGCTTTCTTT; cdr3_aa: CASSYSTALNTEAFF
v_call: TRBV7-9; clone_size: -; d_call: TRBD1; j_call: TRBJ2-5; cdr3_nt: TGTGCCAGCACCCTTCTGGCAGGGGGTATCCAAGGGACCCAGTACTTC; cdr3_aa: CASTLLAGGIQGTQYF
v_call: TRBV5-1; clone_size: -; d_call: -; j_call: TRBJ1-2; cdr3_nt: TGCGCCAGCAGCTTGAGTGGGCGGGATGGCTACACCTTC; cdr3_aa: CASSLSGRDGYTF
v_call: TRBV19; clone_size: -; d_call: -; j_call: TRBJ2-2; cdr3_nt: TGTGCCACCAGGGACTCTCTCACCGGGGAGCTGTTTTTT; cdr3_aa: CATRDSLTGELFF
v_call: TRBV27; clone_size: -; d_call: -; j_call: TRBJ2-7; cdr3_nt: TGTGCCAGCAGTTTCAAGGGCGGACAACAATACGAGCAGTACTTC; cdr3_aa: CASSFKGGQQYEQYF
v_call: TRBV2; clone_size: -; d_call: -; j_call: TRBJ1-5; cdr3_nt: TGTGCCAGCAGTGACGACAGTTATAGCAATCAGCCCCAGCATTTT; cdr3_aa: CASSDDSYSNQPQHF
v_call: TRBV24-1; clone_size: -; d_call: TRBD2; j_call: TRBJ2-3; cdr3_nt: TGTGCCACCAGTGATTCCCGAAGAGGGACTAGCGGGGGGCCTGTAGATACGCAGTATTTT; cdr3_aa: CATSDSRRGTSGGPVDTQYF
v_call: TRBV27; clone_size: -; d_call: -; j_call: TRBJ2-1; cdr3_nt: TGTGCCAGCAGTTTATCGGGGACTCATGAGCAGTTCTTC; cdr3_aa: CASSLSGTHEQFF
v_call: TRBV19; clone_size: -; d_call: -; j_call: TRBJ1-1; cdr3_nt: TGTGCCAGTACCCCCTGGGGGGGGAACACTGAAGCTTTCTTT; cdr3_aa: CASTPWGGNTEAFF
v_call: TRBV19; clone_size: -; d_call: TRBD2; j_call: TRBJ2-1; cdr3_nt: TGTGCCAGTAGTGACCCGGGAGGGTTCTCCTACAATGAGCAGTTCTTC; cdr3_aa: CASSDPGGFSYNEQFF
v_call: TRBV7-9; clone_size: few; d_call: -; j_call: TRBJ1-1; cdr3_nt: TGTGCCAGCAGCCCGGGAGTAGGAGCTTTCTTT; cdr3_aa: CASSPGVGAFF
v_call: TRBV4-2; clone_size: -; d_call: -; j_call: TRBJ1-4; cdr3_nt: TGTGCCAGCAGCCAAGCGCCCCGACAATCTGCAACTAATGAAAAACTGTTTTTT; cdr3_aa: CASSQAPRQSATNEKLFF
v_call: TRBV15; clone_size: -; d_call: -; j_call: TRBJ2-1; cdr3_nt: TGTGCCACCAGCAGAGATCTGCAGATTTACAATGAGCAGTTCTTC; cdr3_aa: CATSRDLQIYNEQFF
v_call: TRBV3-1/TRBV3-2; clone_size: -; d_call: TRBD2; j_call: TRBJ2-5; cdr3_nt: TGTGCCAGCAGCCAAGCGGCTAGCGGGGAATGGACCCAGTACTTC; cdr3_aa: CASSQAASGEWTQYF
v_call: TRBV6-6; clone_size: -; d_call: -; j_call: TRBJ2-5; cdr3_nt: TGTGCCAGCAGTTACTCCTCAGGGGACCAAGAGACCCAGTACTTC; cdr3_aa: CASSYSSGDQETQYF
v_call: TRBV7-9; clone_size: -; d_call: -; j_call: TRBJ1-2; cdr3_nt: TGTGCCAGCAGCTTAGGACAGGAGCCCTATGGCTACACCTTC; cdr3_aa: CASSLGQEPYGYTF
v_call: TRBV9; clone_size: -; d_call: -; j_call: TRBJ2-5; cdr3_nt: TGTGCCAGCAGCGTAGATCCAGGCGGGGAGACCCAGTACTTC; cdr3_aa: CASSVDPGGETQYF
v_call: TRBV6-5; clone_size: -; d_call: TRBD1; j_call: TRBJ1-1; cdr3_nt: TGTGCCAGCAGTTACCGGACAGGTACTGAAGCTTTCTTT; cdr3_aa: CASSYRTGTEAFF
v_call: TRBV2; clone_size: -; d_call: -; j_call: TRBJ2-1; cdr3_nt: TGTGCCAGCAGGCCACAGGGCAAGCCCTACAATGAGCAGTTCTTC; cdr3_aa: CASRPQGKPYNEQFF
v_call: TRBV14; clone_size: -; d_call: -; j_call: TRBJ1-5; cdr3_nt: TGTGCCAGCAGCCAAGAGTCGATCCCCGAACGGTATCAGCCCCAGCATTTT; cdr3_aa: CASSQESIPERYQPQHF
v_call: TRBV18; clone_size: -; d_call: TRBD1; j_call: TRBJ2-7; cdr3_nt: TGTGCCAGCTCACAGACAGGGTCATCCTACGAGCAGTACTTC; cdr3_aa: CASSQTGSSYEQYF
v_call: TRBV7-3; clone_size: -; d_call: TRBD2; j_call: TRBJ2-1; cdr3_nt: TGTGCCAGCAGCCCCTCTAGCGGGGGAGACGAGCAGTTCTTC; cdr3_aa: CASSPSSGGDEQFF
v_call: TRBV2; clone_size: -; d_call: TRBD1; j_call: TRBJ1-5; cdr3_nt: TGTGCCAGCAGTGCCCTTAGGGGGCGCAGGGACCGTAGCAATCAGCCCCAGCATTTT; cdr3_aa: CASSALRGRRDRSNQPQHF
v_call: TRBV5-4; clone_size: -; d_call: TRBD2; j_call: TRBJ2-5; cdr3_nt: TGTGCCAGCAGTTTAGCGGGGTACCAAGAGACCCAGTACTTC; cdr3_aa: CASSLAGYQETQYF
v_call: TRBV19; clone_size: -; d_call: TRBD2; j_call: TRBJ2-1; cdr3_nt: TGTGCCAGCATAGCGGGAGGACCCTACAATGAGCAGTTCTTC; cdr3_aa: CASIAGGPYNEQFF
v_call: TRBV4-2; clone_size: -; d_call: -; j_call: TRBJ2-6; cdr3_nt: TGTGCCAGCAGCCACGGAACAGGGTCTGGGGCCAACGTCCTGACTTTC; cdr3_aa: CASSHGTGSGANVLTF
v_call: TRBV7-9; clone_size: -; d_call: TRBD1; j_call: TRBJ2-2; cdr3_nt: TGTGCCAGCAGCGACCGGGACAGGGAAAGAACCGGGGAGCTGTTTTTT; cdr3_aa: CASSDRDRERTGELFF
v_call: TRBV27; clone_size: many; d_call: -; j_call: TRBJ1-6; cdr3_nt: TGTGCCAGCAGTTTATCAGGGACTTGGAATTCACCCCTCCACTTT; cdr3_aa: CASSLSGTWNSPLHF
v_call: TRBV5-6; clone_size: -; d_call: -; j_call: TRBJ1-5; cdr3_nt: TGTGCCAGCAGCTTGACCGACCGGGGGCCCCAGCATTTT; cdr3_aa: CASSLTDRGPQHF